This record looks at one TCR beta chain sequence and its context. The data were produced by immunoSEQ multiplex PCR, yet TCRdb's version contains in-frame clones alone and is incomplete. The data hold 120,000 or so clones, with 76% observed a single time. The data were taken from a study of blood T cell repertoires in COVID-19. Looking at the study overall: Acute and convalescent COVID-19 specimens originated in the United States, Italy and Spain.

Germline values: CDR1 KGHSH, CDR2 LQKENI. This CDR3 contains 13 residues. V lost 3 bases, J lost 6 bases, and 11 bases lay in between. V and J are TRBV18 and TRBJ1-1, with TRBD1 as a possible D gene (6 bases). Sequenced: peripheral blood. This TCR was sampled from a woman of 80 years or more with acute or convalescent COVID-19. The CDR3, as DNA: TGTGCCAGCTCACCTCAGGGGAGCGCTGAAGCTTTCTTT. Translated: CASSPQGSAEAFF.